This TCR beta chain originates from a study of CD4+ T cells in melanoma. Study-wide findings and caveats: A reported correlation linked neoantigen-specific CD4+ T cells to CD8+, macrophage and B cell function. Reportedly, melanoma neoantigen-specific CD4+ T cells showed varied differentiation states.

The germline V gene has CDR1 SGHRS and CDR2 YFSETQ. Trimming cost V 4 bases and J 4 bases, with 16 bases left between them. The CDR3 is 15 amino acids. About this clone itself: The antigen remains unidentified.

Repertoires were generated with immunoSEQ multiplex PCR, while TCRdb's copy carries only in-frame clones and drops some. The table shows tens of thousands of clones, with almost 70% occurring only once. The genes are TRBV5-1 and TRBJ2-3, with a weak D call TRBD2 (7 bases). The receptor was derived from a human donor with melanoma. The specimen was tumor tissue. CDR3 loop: CASSRPGGRPDTQYF. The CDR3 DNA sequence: TGCGCCAGCAGCCGACCGGGGGGCCGACCAGATACGCAGTATTTT.